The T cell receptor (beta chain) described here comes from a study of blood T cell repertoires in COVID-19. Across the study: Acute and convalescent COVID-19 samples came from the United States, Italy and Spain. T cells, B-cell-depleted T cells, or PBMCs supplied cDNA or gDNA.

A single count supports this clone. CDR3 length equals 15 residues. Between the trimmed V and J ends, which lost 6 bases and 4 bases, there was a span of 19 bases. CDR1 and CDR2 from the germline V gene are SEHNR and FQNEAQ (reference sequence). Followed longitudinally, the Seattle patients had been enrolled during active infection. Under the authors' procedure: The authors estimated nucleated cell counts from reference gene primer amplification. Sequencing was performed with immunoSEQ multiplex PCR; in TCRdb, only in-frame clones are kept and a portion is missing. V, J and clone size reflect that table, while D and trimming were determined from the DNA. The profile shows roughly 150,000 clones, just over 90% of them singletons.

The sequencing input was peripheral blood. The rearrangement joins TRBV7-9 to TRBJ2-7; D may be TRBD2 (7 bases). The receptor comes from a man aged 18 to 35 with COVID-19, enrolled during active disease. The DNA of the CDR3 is TGTGCCAGCAGTTCCCAGCTGAGGGGGGGGTACGAGCAGTACTTC. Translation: CASSSQLRGGYEQYF.